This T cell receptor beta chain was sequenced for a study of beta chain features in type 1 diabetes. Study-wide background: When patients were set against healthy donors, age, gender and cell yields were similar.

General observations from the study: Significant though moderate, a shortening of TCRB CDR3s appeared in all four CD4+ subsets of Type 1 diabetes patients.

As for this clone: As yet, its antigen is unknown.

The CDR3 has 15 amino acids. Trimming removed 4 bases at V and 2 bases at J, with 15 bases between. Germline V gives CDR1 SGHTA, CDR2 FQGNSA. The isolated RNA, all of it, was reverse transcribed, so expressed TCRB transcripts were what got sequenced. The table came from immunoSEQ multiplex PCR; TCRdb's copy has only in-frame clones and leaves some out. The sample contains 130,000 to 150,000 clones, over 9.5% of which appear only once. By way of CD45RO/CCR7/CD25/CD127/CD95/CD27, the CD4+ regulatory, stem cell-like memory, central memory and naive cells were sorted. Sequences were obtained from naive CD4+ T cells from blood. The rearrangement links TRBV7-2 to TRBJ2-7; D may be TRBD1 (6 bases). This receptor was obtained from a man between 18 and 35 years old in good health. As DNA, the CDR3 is TGTGCCAGCAGCTACACCCCTTCAGGGGCCTACGAGCAGTACTTC. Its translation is CASSYTPSGAYEQYF.